These 27 T cell receptor beta chains were sequenced from one sample in a study of blood T cell repertoires in COVID-19. Generated by immunoSEQ multiplex PCR, the TCRdb table keeps only in-frame clones and is missing some. The sample holds 200,000 to 300,000 clones; 80% to 90% are singletons and the top ten take around 7.2%. The sample was peripheral blood. These TCRs come from a woman aged 80 or over with COVID-19, enrolled during active disease.

The CDR3 region is CAWNWADAGELFF. The CDR3 nucleotides are TGTGCCTGGAACTGGGCCGACGCCGGGGAGCTGTTTTTT. The chain recombines TRBV30 with TRBJ2-2; no clear D. The CDR3 is 13 residues long. V dropped 4 bases and J dropped 6 bases, with 12 bases sitting between them. Germline V gives CDR1 GTSNPN, CDR2 SVGIG (reference sequence).

This clone was counted once. Other DNA sequences in the same sample also yield this CDR3. The chain has TRBV11-2 and TRBJ1-1; no definite D call. V dropped 1 base and J dropped 2 bases, with 5 bases sitting between them. The CDR3 length is 13 residues. The germline V gene has CDR1 SGHAT and CDR2 FQNNGV. The CDR3 sequence: CASSLGGNTEAFF. The CDR3 DNA reads as TGTGCCAGCAGCTTAGGTGGCAACACTGAAGCTTTCTTT.

This clone has just a few counts. The chain is built from TRBV3-1 (or the pseudogene TRBV3-2) and TRBJ1-6, with D possibly being TRBD1 (6 bases). Trimming stripped 5 bases from V and 7 bases from J, with 12 bases between. There are 14 residues in the CDR3. Per the germline V gene, CDR1 is LGHDT and CDR2 is YNNKEL (reference sequence). The CDR3 bases are TGTGCCAGCAGCTGGGGACAAACCAATTCACCCCTCCACTTT. It encodes CASSWGQTNSPLHF.

This chain joins TRBV5-6 and TRBJ2-4; D possibly corresponds to TRBD2 (6 bases). CDR1 and CDR2 (germline): SGHDT, YYEEEE. This CDR3 region has 14 residues. V was trimmed by 4 bases and J by 13 bases, leaving 21 bases between them. The CDR3 sequence is CASSKSWGDFKQYF. Written as DNA, the CDR3 is TGTGCCAGCAGCAAGTCGTGGGGGGATTTCAAGCAGTACTTC.

The chain joins TRBV27 to TRBJ2-1, with 8 bases fitting TRBD2. CDR1 MNHEY and CDR2 SMNVEV come from the germline V gene (reference sequence). The trim removed 2 bases at V and 4 bases at J, leaving 1 base unmatched. This CDR3 is built from 14 residues. The CDR3 loop reads CASSLASGYNEQFF. The CDR3 bases are TGTGCCAGCAGTTTAGCTAGCGGGTACAATGAGCAGTTCTTC.

The chain links TRBV14 to TRBJ1-1; perhaps TRBD1 as D (5 bases). The germline gives CDR1 SGHDN, CDR2 FVKESK. This CDR3 is built from 13 residues. Trimming shortened V by 1 base and J by 6 bases, and 9 bases separated the two germline ends. The CDR3 here is CASSQGGGSEAFF. The DNA of the CDR3 is TGTGCCAGCAGCCAAGGCGGGGGGTCTGAAGCTTTCTTT. Full variable domain (remainder filled in from reference TRBV14 and TRBJ1-1): EAGVTQFPSHSVIEKGQTVTLRCDPISGHDNLYWYRRVMGKEIKFLLHFVKESKQDESGMPNNRFLAERTGGTYSTLKVQPAELEDSGVYFCASSQGGGSEAFFGQGTRLTVV.

This clone showed up just a few times. V usage is TRBV2 and J usage is TRBJ2-2, with a possible D match to TRBD1 (6 bases). Trimming took 8 bases from V and 6 from J, leaving 16 bases between them. The CDR3 is made up of 14 amino acids. CDR1 and CDR2 (germline): SNHLY, FYNNEI. This CDR3 is CASESTGPAGELFF. The CDR3 DNA reads as TGTGCCAGCGAATCGACAGGACCGGCCGGGGAGCTGTTTTTT.

A remark on this clone: The germline gene is not matched at one end of the junction; a read error may be the cause. The gene calls are TRBV19 and TRBJ1-2; 7 bases line up with TRBD1. The CDR3 sequence is 11 residues long. Germline CDR1 reads LNHDA; CDR2 reads SQIVND (reference sequence). CDR3 bases: TGCGGCAGTCGGGACAGAGGTGGCTACACCTTC. Residues: CGSRDRGGYTF.

The table lists this clone with a few counts. For the CDR3, the DNA is TGTGCCAGCAGGGCCCGACAGGGTCGCACAGATACGCAGTATTTT. It is translated as CASRARQGRTDTQYF. This sequence joins TRBV6-5 and TRBJ2-3, with 7 bases identical to TRBD1. This CDR3 is 15 amino acids long. Germline trimming cut 6 bases from V and 1 base from J; bases unmatched to any gene: 7. Per the germline V gene, CDR1 is MNHEY and CDR2 is SVGAGI.

The chain uses TRBV27 and TRBJ1-2; D is undetermined. Deletions cut 0 bases from V and 4 bases from J, with 12 bases between. The V gene's germline CDR1 is MNHEY and CDR2 SMNVEV (reference sequence). This CDR3 is built from 15 residues. The CDR3 DNA reads TGTGCCAGCAGTTTATCGATGAGGGTGGGCTATGGCTACACCTTC. The encoded protein is CASSLSMRVGYGYTF.

This clone was recorded only once. The chain links TRBV28 to TRBJ2-7, with 7 bases lining up with TRBD1. Germline CDR1 and CDR2: MDHEN and SYDVKM. CDR3 length: 18 amino acids. V was pared by 6 bases and J by 3 bases, with 20 bases of the junction left unmatched. This CDR3 reads CASSPQGVKVNHLYEQYF. In DNA, the CDR3 is TGTGCCAGCAGCCCCCAGGGGGTAAAAGTGAATCACCTCTACGAGCAGTACTTC.

CDR3 coding DNA: TGTGCCAGCAGCCAAGGACAGGGGGGTCAGCCCCAGCATTTT. Amino acids: CASSQGQGGQPQHF. V gene TRBV3-1 (or the pseudogene TRBV3-2) combines with J gene TRBJ1-5; 9 bases fit TRBD1. Germline V lookup: CDR1 LGHDT, CDR2 YNNKEL (reference sequence). The CDR3 sequence is 14 residues long. Trimming removed 1 base from V and 6 bases from J; junction bases left unmatched: 1.

The gene calls are TRBV11-3 and TRBJ2-7; D gene uncertain. The CDR3 sequence is 13 residues long. Trimming stripped 0 bases from V and 2 bases from J, with 5 bases between. Germline V CDR1 and CDR2: SGHNT, YENEEA. CDR3 sequence: CASSLEATYEQYF. The CDR3 DNA sequence: TGTGCCAGCAGCTTAGAGGCAACCTACGAGCAGTACTTC.

The chain combines TRBV6-2 or TRBV6-3 with TRBJ1-5, with TRBD1 identical over 10 bases. The CDR3 loop spans 15 amino acids. CDR1 and CDR2 from the germline V gene are MNHEY and SVGEGT. V lost 5 bases to trimming and J lost 4 bases; unmatched junction nucleotides: 5. The DNA for the CDR3 is TGTGCCAGCAGTAATTCGGGACAGGGGAATCAGCCCCAGCATTTT. Translation: CASSNSGQGNQPQHF.

This clone has a handful of counts. J is TRBJ2-5 and V is TRBV24-1, with D possibly matching TRBD2 (6 bases). V lost 5 bases, J lost 4 bases, and 16 bases lay in between. The CDR3 spans 15 residues. The germline V gene encodes CDR1 KGHDR and CDR2 SFDVKD. CDR3: CATSGAGGFGETQYF. Written as DNA, the CDR3 is TGTGCCACCAGTGGAGCGGGTGGATTCGGAGAGACCCAGTACTTC.

The chain links TRBV27 to TRBJ2-7; 10 bases match TRBD1. The V and J ends lost 4 bases and 5 bases, in that order; junction bases with no gene match: 8. Germline V lookup: CDR1 MNHEY, CDR2 SMNVEV (reference sequence). The CDR3 covers 15 residues. In DNA form, the CDR3 reads TGTGCCAGCAGTTCTCCCGGGACAGGGGCGGACGAGCAGTACTTC. This sequence encodes CASSSPGTGADEQYF.

The chain employs TRBV12-3 or TRBV12-4 and TRBJ2-5, with 8 bases lining up with TRBD1. After removal of 8 bases from V and 4 bases from J, the junction contained 3 bases not matched to a gene. The CDR3 length is 12 residues. The CDR3 DNA follows: TGTGCCAGCGGACAGGGTATAGAGACCCAGTACTTC. This encodes CASGQGIETQYF.

The rearrangement uses TRBV5-6 and TRBJ2-3, with 13 bases fitting TRBD2. V shed 6 bases, J shed 5 bases, and the junction held 6 bases outside the gene matches. The CDR3 contains 15 residues. The V gene's germline CDR1 is SGHDT and CDR2 YYEEEE. CDR3 sequence: CASILAGGLVDTQYF. The CDR3 region has the DNA TGTGCCAGCATACTAGCGGGGGGGCTGGTAGATACGCAGTATTTT.

With respect to this clone: Other nucleotide sequences from this sample produce the same CDR3. The V call is TRBV5-6, the J call TRBJ1-1; possibly TRBD1 for D (6 bases). Trimming pared 1 base from V and 5 bases from J, leaving 6 bases between. Germline V CDR1 and CDR2: SGHDT, YYEEEE. This CDR3 region has 12 residues. The CDR3 bases are TGTGCCAGCAGCTTGAGGGGGACTGAAGCTTTCTTT. This gives the protein CASSLRGTEAFF.

This chain uses TRBV2 with TRBJ1-2; D is undetermined. Germline V gene sequence: CDR1 SNHLY, CDR2 FYNNEI. The CDR3 is 13 amino acids. The V end was cut by 1 base, the J end by 1 base, with 4 bases between. As DNA, the CDR3 is TGTGCCAGCAGTGAAGAACTTAACTATGGCTACACCTTC. It translates to CASSEELNYGYTF.

V usage is TRBV5-1 and J usage is TRBJ1-4; no firm D call. CDR1 and CDR2 (germline): SGHRS, YFSETQ. V was clipped by 4 bases and J by 4 bases, with 11 bases between them. The CDR3 is 14 amino acids. The CDR3 DNA reads as TGCGCCAGCAGCCTCTGGAGGAGTAATGAAAAACTGTTTTTT. Protein sequence: CASSLWRSNEKLFF.

This chain links TRBV27 with TRBJ1-1; 7 bases line up with TRBD1. CDR1 MNHEY and CDR2 SMNVEV come from the germline V gene (reference sequence). V lost 7 bases and J lost 4; bases outside the gene matches: 9. The CDR3 sequence is 14 residues long. CDR3 sequence reads: CASTQTGSVTEAFF. In nucleotides, the CDR3 is TGTGCCAGCACCCAGACAGGGTCGGTCACTGAAGCTTTCTTT.

The chain is built from TRBV5-8 and TRBJ2-7; tentatively, D is TRBD2 (6 bases). The CDR3 runs to 15 residues. Germline CDR1 reads SGHTS; CDR2 reads YDEGEE. V was pared by 5 bases and J by 0 bases, with 15 bases between. In DNA, the CDR3 is TGTGCCAGCAGTAATAGCGGAATTCTCTCCTACGAGCAGTACTTC. Translated: CASSNSGILSYEQYF.

The rearrangement uses TRBV5-5 and TRBJ1-2; no definite D call. The ends were cut back, 2 bases at V and 8 bases at J, with 13 bases in the middle. Germline CDR1 and CDR2: SGHKS and YYEKEE (reference sequence). This CDR3 is 13 amino acids long. The chain's CDR3 is CASSFLAGAGYTF. The CDR3 region has the DNA TGTGCCAGCAGCTTTCTCGCGGGCGCGGGCTACACCTTC.

This clone was detected only a few times. V and J are TRBV29-1 and TRBJ1-1; TRBD1 agrees at 7 bases. CDR1 SQVTM and CDR2 ANQGSEA come from the germline V gene. The CDR3 has 13 amino acids. V was clipped by 7 bases and J by 6 bases; unmatched bases: 11. CDR3 nucleotide sequence: TGCAGCGCCCTGCGACAGGGAGTCGCTGAAGCTTTCTTT. Amino acid sequence: CSALRQGVAEAFF.

The chain carries TRBV30 and TRBJ2-3; 10 bases are shared with TRBD2. The junction had 7 bases not matched to a gene; V was cut back by 6 bases and J by 1 base. From germline, CDR1 is GTSNPN and CDR2 SVGIG (reference sequence). The CDR3 spans 15 residues. The CDR3 region has the DNA TGTGCCTGCACCTTCGGGACTAGCGGCACAGATACGCAGTATTTT. Amino acid sequence: CACTFGTSGTDTQYF.

The V and J genes are TRBV3-1 (or the pseudogene TRBV3-2) and TRBJ1-2; tentatively, D is TRBD1 (6 bases). This CDR3 region has 16 residues. V gave up 3 bases and J gave up 6 bases, with 20 bases separating them. Germline V gene lookup returns CDR1 LGHDT and CDR2 YNNKEL (reference sequence). CDR3 coding DNA: TGTGCCAGCAGCCACCGGACAGTTAATGAGGGCAATGGCTACACCTTC. Translating it yields CASSHRTVNEGNGYTF.